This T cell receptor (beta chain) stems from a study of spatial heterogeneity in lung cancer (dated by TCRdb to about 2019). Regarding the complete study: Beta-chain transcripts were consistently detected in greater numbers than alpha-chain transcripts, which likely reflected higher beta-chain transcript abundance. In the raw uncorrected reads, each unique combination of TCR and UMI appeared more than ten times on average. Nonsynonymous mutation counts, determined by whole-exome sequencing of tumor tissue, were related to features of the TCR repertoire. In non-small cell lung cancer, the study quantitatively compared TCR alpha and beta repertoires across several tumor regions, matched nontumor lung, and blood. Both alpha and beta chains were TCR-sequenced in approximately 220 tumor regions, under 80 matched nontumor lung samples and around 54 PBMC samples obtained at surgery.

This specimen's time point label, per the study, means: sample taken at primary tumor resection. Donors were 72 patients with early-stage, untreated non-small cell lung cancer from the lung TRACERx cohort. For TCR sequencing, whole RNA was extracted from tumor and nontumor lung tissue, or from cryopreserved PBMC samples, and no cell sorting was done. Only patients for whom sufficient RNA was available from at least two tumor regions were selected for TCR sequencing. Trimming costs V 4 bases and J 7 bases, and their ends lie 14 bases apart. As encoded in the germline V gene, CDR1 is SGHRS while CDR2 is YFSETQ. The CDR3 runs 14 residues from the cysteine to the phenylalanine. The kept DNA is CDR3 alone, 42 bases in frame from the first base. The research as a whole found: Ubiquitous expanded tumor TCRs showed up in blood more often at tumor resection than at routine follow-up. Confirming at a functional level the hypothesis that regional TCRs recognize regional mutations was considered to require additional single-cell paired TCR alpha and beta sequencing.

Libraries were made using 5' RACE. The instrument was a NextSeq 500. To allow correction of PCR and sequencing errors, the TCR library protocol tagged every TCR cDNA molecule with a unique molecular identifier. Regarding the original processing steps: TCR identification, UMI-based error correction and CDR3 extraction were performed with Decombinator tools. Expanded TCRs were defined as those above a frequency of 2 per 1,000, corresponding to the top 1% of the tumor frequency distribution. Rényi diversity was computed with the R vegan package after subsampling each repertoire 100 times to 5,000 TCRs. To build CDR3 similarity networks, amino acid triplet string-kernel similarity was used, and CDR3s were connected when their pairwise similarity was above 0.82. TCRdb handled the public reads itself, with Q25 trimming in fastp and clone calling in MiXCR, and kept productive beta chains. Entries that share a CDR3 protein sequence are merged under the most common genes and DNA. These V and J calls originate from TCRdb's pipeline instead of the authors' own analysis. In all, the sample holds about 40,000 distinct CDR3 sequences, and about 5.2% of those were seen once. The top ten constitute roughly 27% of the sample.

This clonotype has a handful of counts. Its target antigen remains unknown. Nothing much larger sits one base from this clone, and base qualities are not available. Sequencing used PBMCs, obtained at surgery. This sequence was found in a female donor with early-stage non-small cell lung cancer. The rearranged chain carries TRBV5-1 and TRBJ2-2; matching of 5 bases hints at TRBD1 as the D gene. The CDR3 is CASSNTRDYGELFF. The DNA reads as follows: TGCGCCAGCAGCAACACCAGGGATTACGGGGAGCTGTTTTTT.